This T cell receptor (beta chain) was captured by sequencing in a study of beta chain features in type 1 diabetes (dated by TCRdb to about 2018). Regarding the complete study: Mean age, gender distribution, total cell number and subset yield were not different between patients and healthy donors. Across all samples, almost 110 million sorted cells were examined, and cell number per subset correlated strongly with RNA yield. Naive and central memory subsets were obtained from all 30 or so donors, but regulatory and stem cell-like memory subsets were isolated from only 8 patients and about eight healthy donors. In the study, TCRB repertoires of sorted circulating CD4+ T cell subsets from recently diagnosed type 1 diabetes patients were compared with those of matched healthy donors. Findings and caveats that apply to the study as a whole: Because small numbers of individuals were included in the HLA sub-analyses, any influence of HLA type on TCRB rearrangement was left unresolved. The naive, central memory and regulatory TCRB repertoires appeared to resemble one another more closely among patients than among healthy donors. Because cDNA was sequenced instead of genomic DNA, activated cells with high expression could be over-represented, although the groups did not differ in activation or CD3 levels. At VDJ recombination sites, type 1 diabetes patients had fewer insertions and more deleted nucleotides, which implies abnormalities in thymic rearrangement. A moderate but significant shortening of TCRB CDR3 length was observed in type 1 diabetes patients in all four CD4+ subsets. PCR may preferentially amplify shorter templates, but because patient and control samples were amplified and corrected together, any resulting skew would affect both groups equally.

Remarks on this clone: Its antigen specificity is not known. No clone much larger than this one lies a single base away; base qualities are absent.

The entire isolated RNA was reverse transcribed using the High Capacity cDNA Reverse Transcription Kit, and thus expressed TCRB transcripts were sequenced. Deep immunoSEQ sequencing was applied to naive, central memory and regulatory T cell samples, giving an average of approximately 3.8 million total reads per sample. Sorted cells were lysed in RLT buffer, and RNA was extracted using DNase-treated RNeasy Micro or Mini kits according to cell number. To prevent cross-contamination, each cell subset was processed individually, whereas patient and healthy donor samples were processed jointly. The immunoSEQ multiplex PCR was used to amplify TCRB sequences from cDNA, generating 87-bp fragments that spanned the CDR3 region. The amplicons were sequenced using the Illumina HiSeq platform. Concerning the study's data processing: PCR bias was computationally corrected using synthetic template baselines, reads within Hamming distance 2 were collapsed, and singletons that could not be merged were discarded. By aligning reads against IMGT, V, D and J genes, CDR3 length, and insertions or deletions at six rearrangement sites were assigned. Within each subset, clonotype counts were normalized to the number of sorted cells before true diversity and Gini coefficients were calculated with the tcR R package. The overlap coefficient, calculated on TCRB nucleotide sequences, was used to measure repertoire sharing. Out-of-frame TCRB sequences from naive cells were analyzed to stand in for the pre-selection repertoire. In TCRdb, the immuneACCESS table is reduced to in-frame sequences with V and J assigned. These tables do not hold every clone; where another copy was compared, an unresolved V gene accounts for under half, and the others remain unexplained. Clone size and the V and J calls come from that table; the DNA yielded D and trimming. This sample is represented by about 400,000 clones; roughly 12% of them were singletons. The ten largest account for roughly 0.0097% of the sample.

A single peripheral blood draw of approximately 0.11 L on average was collected from each donor into heparinised tubes. A BD FACSAria II was used to sort naive, central memory, regulatory and stem cell-like memory CD4+ T cells with a panel that included CD45RO, CCR7, CD25, CD127, CD95 and CD27. Purity was above 98% for every sorted population. PBMCs were separated immediately by Lymphoprep density gradient centrifugation and were stained directly, without being cultured. So that batch effects would be minimized, each experiment stained and sorted samples in pairs, pairing one healthy donor with one patient. Material: naive CD4+ T cells from blood. The cell subset or site label, as the study defines it: true naive CD4+ T cells. The TCR sequence derives from a woman younger than 30 with type 1 diabetes.

The DNA is TGCGCCAGCAGCTTCAGGGGCTGGGACAATGAGCAGTTCTTC. Its translation reads: CASSFRGWDNEQFF. The sequence joins TRBV5-1 to TRBJ2-1, and possibly TRBD1, on 6 matching bases. V is cut by 2 bases and J by 5 bases, and the space between the germline ends is 11 bases. There are 14 amino acids in the CDR3, from cysteine to phenylalanine inclusive. The DNA shown is the 42-base CDR3, in frame from base 1. CDR1 and CDR2 are read off the germline V gene as SGHRS and YFSETQ.